Listed below are T cell receptor beta chains from one sample, sequenced in a study of naive and memory T cell subsets. From the UMI-ligation and nested PCR reads, TCRdb called clonotypes with MiXCR, one entry per CDR3 protein. The profile shows around 130,000 distinct CDR3 sequences, roughly 36% of them singletons. Sequenced: central memory CD4+ T cells from blood. The receptors here all came from a human donor in good health. Both conserved end residues are part of each CDR3. A D gene is named only where the DNA matches it firmly. Only part of the rows carry a size: once, few, many, or a class if the clone is expanded.

abundance	d_gene	j_gene	v_gene	CDR3nt	CDR3aa
NA	NA	TRBJ2-3	TRBV4-2	TGTGCCAGCAGCCAAGGATCAGAAAGCACAGATACGCAGTATTTT	CASSQGSESTDTQYF
NA	TRBD1	TRBJ1-6	TRBV28	TGTGCCAGCAGTTATGCAGGGGGGGCAAATCGCCCCCTCCACTTT	CASSYAGGANRPLHF
NA	TRBD1	TRBJ2-7	TRBV27	TGTGCCAGCGGACAGGGTCTGTTTTTCGGGTACGAGCAGTACTTC	CASGQGLFFGYEQYF
NA	NA	TRBJ1-1	TRBV6-6	TGTGCCAGCAAGGAGAGCATGAACACTGAAGCTTTCTTT	CASKESMNTEAFF
NA	TRBD1	TRBJ2-2	TRBV20-1	TGCAGTGCTTATTCCCGGACAGGGCAAGACGGGGAGCTGTTTTTT	CSAYSRTGQDGELFF
NA	TRBD1	TRBJ1-3	TRBV28	TGTGCCAGCAGTCCGGGGACAGGGCAGATGGGAAACACCATATATTTT	CASSPGTGQMGNTIYF
NA	NA	TRBJ2-5	TRBV27	TGTGCCAGCAGTCCGGACCGGATCTTGGGGACCCAGTACTTC	CASSPDRILGTQYF
few	NA	TRBJ1-1	TRBV6-2/TRBV6-3	TGTGCCAGCAGTTACTCGAGTACAGCTTTCTTT	CASSYSSTAFF
NA	NA	TRBJ2-7	TRBV21-1	TGTGCCAGCAGCCCGACAGGGGGCTTCTACGAGCAGTACTTC	CASSPTGGFYEQYF
many	TRBD1	TRBJ2-5	TRBV20-1	TGCAGTGCTAGAGATGGGACAGTACAAGAGACCCAGTACTTC	CSARDGTVQETQYF
few	TRBD1	TRBJ2-4	TRBV7-9	TGTGCCAGCAGCTCCCGGACAGGCTCGGACCCGGCGATCAAAAACATTCAGTACTTC	CASSSRTGSDPAIKNIQYF
few	NA	TRBJ2-1	TRBV7-8	TGTGCCAGCAGCCACGCAGGGGTACGAAATGAGCAGTTCTTC	CASSHAGVRNEQFF
NA	NA	TRBJ2-3	TRBV28	TGTGCCAGCAGAGATGGCAACACAGATACGCAGTATTTT	CASRDGNTDTQYF
NA	NA	TRBJ2-7	TRBV7-2	TGTGCCAGCAGCCTGGCCCCCCCGGGTAGCGGCTCCTACGAGCAGTACTTC	CASSLAPPGSGSYEQYF
NA	TRBD1	TRBJ1-4	TRBV2	TGTGCCAGCAAGGCAGGGGGCCTAACAACTAATGAAAAACTGTTTTTT	CASKAGGLTTNEKLFF
many	NA	TRBJ2-1	TRBV5-1	TGCGCCAGCAGCTACACTAGTTCCCTTGGCAATGAGCAGTTCTTC	CASSYTSSLGNEQFF
few	NA	TRBJ2-5	TRBV7-2	TGTGCCAGCAGCTTAATCTGGACGGACCAAGAGACCCAGTACTTC	CASSLIWTDQETQYF
NA	NA	TRBJ2-1	TRBV7-2	TGTGCCAGCAATAGGGCAGCGTACAATGAGCAGTTCTTC	CASNRAAYNEQFF
NA	TRBD1	TRBJ2-7	TRBV29-1	TGCAGCGGGGTGACAGGGAACGAGCAGTACTTC	CSGVTGNEQYF
NA	NA	TRBJ2-5	TRBV14	TGTGCCAGCAGCCAAGTGGGAGTAGTTGAGACCCAGTACTTC	CASSQVGVVETQYF
many	NA	TRBJ2-1	TRBV5-1	TGCGCCAGCAGCTTGCAAGGGAGCACCTACAATGAGCAGTTCTTC	CASSLQGSTYNEQFF
few	TRBD2	TRBJ2-3	TRBV9	TGTGCCAGCGGACGGGGGGTCCTTCTCACAGATACGCAGTATTTT	CASGRGVLLTDTQYF
NA	NA	TRBJ2-3	TRBV28	TGTGCCAGCTCTCGGGGGACACCGCTCACAGATACGCAGTATTTT	CASSRGTPLTDTQYF
NA	TRBD1	TRBJ1-3	TRBV28	TGTGCCAGCAGCCGACAGGGGACGGGAGGAAACACCATATATTTT	CASSRQGTGGNTIYF
NA	TRBD1	TRBJ1-1	TRBV29-1	TGCAGCGTTGACTCTGCGGGGACAGTAAGCACTGAAGCTTTCTTT	CSVDSAGTVSTEAFF
NA	NA	TRBJ1-1	TRBV7-9	TGTGCCAGCAGCTTAGCGGGGTTCGGGGAGTCCGTCACTGAAGCTTTCTTT	CASSLAGFGESVTEAFF
few	NA	TRBJ1-1	TRBV27	TGTGCCAGCACCCCAAGTTCGAGGAACACTGAAGCTTTCTTT	CASTPSSRNTEAFF
few	NA	TRBJ2-2	TRBV12-3/TRBV12-4	TGTGCCAGCAGTTTGAGCGGAGGGGTGATCGGGGAGCTGTTTTTT	CASSLSGGVIGELFF
NA	TRBD1	TRBJ1-4	TRBV4-1	TGCGCCAGCAGCCAAGGTTCCGGGACAGGAAATGAAAAACTGTTTTTT	CASSQGSGTGNEKLFF
NA	NA	TRBJ2-2	TRBV29-1	TGCAGCGTTACGTGGTTACAGGACACCGGGGAGCTGTTTTTT	CSVTWLQDTGELFF
NA	TRBD2	TRBJ2-5	TRBV20-1	TGCAGTGCTCGGACTAGCGGGAGGTCAGAGACCCAGTACTTC	CSARTSGRSETQYF
few	TRBD1	TRBJ1-1	TRBV7-9	TGTGCCAGCGGACAGGTCATGAACACTGAAGCTTTCTTT	CASGQVMNTEAFF
few	NA	TRBJ2-2	TRBV15	TGTGCCACCAGCCGACCTCTTCAGCGGGTGTTCACCGGGGAGCTGTTTTTT	CATSRPLQRVFTGELFF
few	TRBD1	TRBJ2-1	TRBV7-9	TGTGCCAGCAGCTTACTTCCCGGGACAGGGGTTGAGCAGTTCTTC	CASSLLPGTGVEQFF
NA	NA	TRBJ2-2	TRBV28	TGTGCCAGCAGCCGACGGGTTTTCGACACCGGGGAGCTGTTTTTT	CASSRRVFDTGELFF
NA	NA	TRBJ1-4	TRBV20-1	TGCAGTGCTCTCGCAAGGTCCCCAACTAATGAAAAACTGTTTTTT	CSALARSPTNEKLFF
NA	TRBD1	TRBJ2-3	TRBV20-1	TGCAGTGAGGGATCCGGACAGGACTTAAGCACAGATACGCAGTATTTT	CSEGSGQDLSTDTQYF
NA	NA	TRBJ2-7	TRBV3-1	TGTGCCAGCAGCCCGTGTGGACAGAAACTACCCCACGAGCAGTACTTC	CASSPCGQKLPHEQYF
NA	NA	TRBJ2-7	TRBV7-2	TGTGCCAGCAGATTATTGGGGAGCTCCTACGAGCAGTACTTC	CASRLLGSSYEQYF